The rows below give T cell receptor beta chains drawn from one sample of a study of cytomegalovirus exposure and HLA in healthy donors. Assay used: immunoSEQ multiplex PCR; TCRdb lists only in-frame clones, some missing. The profile shows some 150,000 clones, about four fifths of them singletons. Material for sequencing was PBMCs. The receptors were gathered from a man aged 18 to 35 in good health and CMV-seropositive. CDR3s include the opening cysteine and the closing phenylalanine or tryptophan. D genes are given only for firm matches. Clone size is not always given. Where it is, it says once, few, many or a class for expanded clones.

V gene,clone size,J gene,D gene,CDR3 protein,CDR3 DNA
TRBV6-5,few,TRBJ1-1,-,CASRGSAGAYEAFF,TGTGCCAGCAGGGGATCAGCGGGCGCATATGAAGCTTTCTTT
TRBV6-6,once,TRBJ2-5,TRBD1,CASSLPTGMGIQTQYF,TGTGCCAGCAGCCTCCCGACAGGGATGGGGATTCAGACCCAGTACTTC
TRBV27,-,TRBJ2-2,TRBD1,CASRTSGQGTGELFF,TGTGCCAGCAGGACGTCGGGACAGGGGACCGGGGAGCTGTTTTTT
TRBV9,-,TRBJ2-2,TRBD2,CASSTVAGDTGELFF,TGTGCCAGCAGCACGGTAGCGGGAGATACCGGGGAGCTGTTTTTT
TRBV6-1,-,TRBJ1-6,TRBD1,CASSEATGANSPLHF,TGTGCCAGCAGTGAAGCGACAGGGGCTAATTCACCCCTCCACTTT
TRBV27,-,TRBJ1-1,-,CASSPRGAGRATEAFF,TGTGCCAGCAGTCCCCGGGGTGCAGGGAGGGCCACTGAAGCTTTCTTT
TRBV2,once,TRBJ2-7,-,CASSEGEVGYEQYF,TGTGCCAGCAGTGAAGGGGAGGTGGGCTACGAGCAGTACTTC
TRBV28,once,TRBJ2-7,TRBD2,CASSPQSSGSYEQYF,TGTGCCAGCAGTCCACAATCTAGCGGTTCCTACGAGCAGTACTTC
TRBV2,-,TRBJ2-7,-,CASRARRGLGTYEQYF,TGTGCCAGCAGGGCGAGGAGAGGGTTGGGGACTTACGAGCAGTACTTC
TRBV15,-,TRBJ1-5,TRBD1,CATSTPPRTGWYQPQHF,TGTGCCACCAGCACACCCCCAAGGACAGGGTGGTATCAGCCCCAGCATTTT
TRBV6-1,-,TRBJ1-2,TRBD1,CASSDRGQGLNYGYTF,TGTGCCAGCAGTGATCGGGGACAGGGGCTGAACTATGGCTACACCTTC
TRBV30,-,TRBJ1-2,-,CAWSVRGGAEGYTF,TGTGCCTGGAGTGTACGAGGAGGGGCAGAAGGCTACACCTTC
TRBV5-1,-,TRBJ1-5,-,CASSLGTQGNQPQHF,TGCGCCAGCAGCTTGGGTACCCAGGGGAATCAGCCCCAGCATTTT
TRBV30,once,TRBJ2-3,-,CAWGGAGGSSPTQYF,TGTGCCTGGGGGGGCGCGGGCGGGAGCTCTCCTACGCAGTATTTT
TRBV19,-,TRBJ2-7,TRBD1,CASSTRDSPYEQYF,TGTGCCAGTAGTACCCGGGACAGTCCCTACGAGCAGTACTTC
TRBV6-1,few,TRBJ1-4,-,CATSPRTALREKLFF,TGTGCCACCTCCCCTAGGACAGCGCTTCGTGAAAAACTGTTTTTT
TRBV2,-,TRBJ1-2,TRBD1,CATGQALANYGYTF,TGTGCCACCGGACAGGCGTTAGCTAACTATGGCTACACCTTC
TRBV29-1,few,TRBJ2-7,-,CSVEDPPNEQYF,TGCAGCGTTGAAGATCCACCTAACGAGCAGTACTTC
TRBV7-6,-,TRBJ2-1,-,CASSLGQGPNNEQFF,TGTGCCAGCAGCTTAGGGCAGGGCCCTAACAATGAGCAGTTCTTC
TRBV19,-,TRBJ2-2,-,CASSPGSPSVELFF,TGTGCCAGTAGTCCGGGGTCTCCTAGTGTGGAGCTGTTTTTT
TRBV27,-,TRBJ1-4,TRBD1,CASKKQGAEKLFF,TGTGCCAGCAAGAAACAGGGGGCGGAAAAACTGTTTTTT
TRBV10-1,-,TRBJ1-2,-,CASSGLGTGDGYTF,TGCGCCAGCAGTGGACTGGGGACGGGAGATGGCTACACCTTC
TRBV7-6,-,TRBJ1-1,-,CASRPNPGQQGDEAFF,TGTGCCAGCAGGCCTAACCCGGGCCAACAAGGGGATGAAGCTTTCTTT
TRBV7-9,few,TRBJ1-1,-,CASSSPRGGRNTEAFF,TGTGCCAGCAGCTCTCCTAGGGGAGGAAGGAACACTGAAGCTTTCTTT
TRBV28,-,TRBJ1-2,-,CASTRGREEVVYTF,TGTGCCAGCACCCGAGGGAGGGAGGAGGTTGTCTACACCTTC
TRBV28,once,TRBJ1-2,-,CASSRFVGDGYTF,TGTGCCAGCAGTCGTTTCGTGGGCGATGGCTACACCTTC
TRBV2,-,TRBJ2-1,TRBD2,CALSSVVAGGPQFF,TGTGCCCTCAGTTCTGTCGTGGCGGGAGGGCCCCAGTTCTTC
TRBV19,-,TRBJ1-2,-,CASSTVGGRNYGYTF,TGTGCCAGTAGCACGGTCGGGGGGCGGAACTATGGCTACACCTTC
TRBV7-9,-,TRBJ1-1,-,CSSSLAKGGPTEAFF,TGTTCCAGCAGCTTAGCAAAAGGGGGTCCCACTGAAGCTTTCTTT
TRBV28,-,TRBJ2-3,-,CATQQRAGRTDTQYF,TGTGCCACCCAACAACGGGCAGGGAGGACAGATACGCAGTATTTT
TRBV18,once,TRBJ1-3,-,CASSPITAGNTIYF,TGTGCCAGCTCACCAATAACAGCAGGAAACACCATATATTTT
TRBV5-6,-,TRBJ1-2,-,CASSLRGNYGYTF,TGTGCCAGCAGCCTCAGGGGTAACTATGGCTACACCTTC
TRBV7-2,few,TRBJ2-5,TRBD2,CASSLVAGGLGGSQYF,TGTGCCAGCAGCTTAGTAGCGGGAGGGCTCGGTGGGTCCCAGTACTTC
TRBV27,-,TRBJ2-7,-,CASSLAALLSYEQYF,TGTGCCAGCAGTCTCGCCGCGCTGCTTTCCTACGAGCAGTACTTC
TRBV4-1,few,TRBJ1-4,-,CASSPQQGPNEKLFF,TGCGCCAGCAGCCCACAACAGGGCCCCAATGAAAAACTGTTTTTT
TRBV5-1,few,TRBJ2-1,TRBD2,CASSLEAGGSYNEQFF,TGCGCCAGCAGCTTGGAGGCGGGAGGTTCCTACAATGAGCAGTTCTTC